This T cell receptor (beta chain) was obtained from a study of STAT5B mutations in CD4+ large granular lymphocyte leukemia. Study-level results: Higher CD4+ than CD8+ T-LGLL clonality might reflect small sample size. Patient CD4-sorted repertoires stayed more clonal than healthy ones after leukemic-clone removal.

CDR3 length: 14 residues. The ends lost 5 bases at V and 7 bases at J; junction bases unmatched: 9. Germline CDR1 SQVTM, CDR2 ANQGSEA. This clone was recorded only once. What it binds is unknown. Generated by immunoSEQ multiplex PCR, the TCRdb table keeps only in-frame clones and is missing some. This table has roughly 30,000 clones, 85% to 90% appearing once. The sequence was obtained from a human donor in good health. The specimen sequenced was CD4+ T cells from blood buffy coats. The chain links TRBV29-1 to TRBJ2-1; 9 nucleotides agree with TRBD2. CDR3 in amino acids: CSVPLAGNSNEQFF. The CDR3 nucleotides read TGCAGCGTTCCGCTAGCGGGAAATAGTAATGAGCAGTTCTTC.